The 23 T cell receptor beta chains presented below share a single source sample, sequenced in a study of blood T cell repertoires in COVID-19. The repertoire was sequenced with immunoSEQ multiplex PCR; TCRdb's copy has only in-frame clones and lacks some. In the table there are fewer than 250,000 clones, around four fifths of which are singletons. The sample taken for sequencing was peripheral blood. The receptors derive from a woman aged 60-75 years with active or convalescent COVID-19.

The chain couples TRBV28 to TRBJ1-2, with TRBD1 matching over 12 bases. CDR3 length: 17 residues. The germline gives CDR1 MDHEN, CDR2 SYDVKM. Losses at the gene ends were 5 bases for V and 4 bases for J; bases not matched to a gene: 11. The DNA of the CDR3 is TGTGCCAGCAGTAGGGACAGGGGGCCCATGCGTCTCTATGGCTACACCTTC. Residues: CASSRDRGPMRLYGYTF.

This clone has at least ten counts. The chain has TRBV5-6 and TRBJ2-7; a possible D gene is TRBD1 (6 bases). Germline CDR1 SGHDT, CDR2 YYEEEE. Trimming shortened V by 4 bases and J by 3 bases, and 14 bases separated the two germline ends. The CDR3 runs 14 residues. CDR3 DNA: TGTGCCAGCAGCAAGCTGGGGGCTGGCTACGAGCAGTACTTC. This gives the protein CASSKLGAGYEQYF.

The J gene is TRBJ1-6, the V gene TRBV19, with 8 bases matching TRBD1. Germline CDR1 LNHDA, CDR2 SQIVND (reference sequence). J lost 0 bases, V lost 5 bases, and 6 bases had no gene match. This CDR3 spans 17 amino acids. The CDR3 nucleotides read TGTGCCAGTAGTCCAACAGGGGGGTCCTCCTATAATTCACCCCTCCACTTT. Amino acids: CASSPTGGSSYNSPLHF.

The V call is TRBV30, the J call TRBJ2-4, with D possibly being TRBD2 (7 bases). Per the germline V gene, CDR1 is GTSNPN and CDR2 is SVGIG (reference sequence). The V end lost 7 bases, the J end lost 2 bases, and 15 bases lay between the germline ends. This CDR3 spans 14 amino acids. The CDR3 sequence: CALNAGATKNIQYF. In nucleotides, the CDR3 is TGTGCCTTGAACGCGGGGGCAACCAAAAACATTCAGTACTTC.

The chain links TRBV5-1 to TRBJ2-7; 7 nucleotides match TRBD1. There are 15 residues in the CDR3. Losses at the gene ends were 5 bases for V and 5 bases for J; bases not matched to a gene: 13. Germline CDR1 reads SGHRS; CDR2 reads YFSETQ. The CDR3, as DNA: TGCGCCAGCAGAACCTCCGACAGGGTACTACACGAGCAGTACTTC. It yields the protein CASRTSDRVLHEQYF.

The genes are TRBV19 and TRBJ2-2, with TRBD1 matching 7 bases. The V gene's germline CDR1 is LNHDA and CDR2 SQIVND (reference sequence). The CDR3 is 15 amino acids. The J segment lost 2 bases and the V segment lost 4 bases, leaving 4 bases of the junction unmatched. The CDR3 coding sequence is TGTGCCAGTAGTACGGGGACAGCTAACACCGGGGAGCTGTTTTTT. Protein: CASSTGTANTGELFF.

The chain is built from TRBV6-5 and TRBJ1-6; D possibly corresponds to TRBD1 (6 bases). V was shortened by 0 bases and J by 7 bases, with 7 bases between the two germline ends. From germline, CDR1 is MNHEY and CDR2 SVGAGI. CDR3 length: 14 amino acids. CDR3 in DNA: TGTGCCAGCAGTTACTCGACAGGAAATTCACCCCTCCACTTT. This codes for CASSYSTGNSPLHF.

The chain carries TRBV18 and TRBJ2-3, with 11 bases fitting TRBD2. Looked up from germline, CDR1 is KGHSH and CDR2 is LQKENI. Trimming at V came to 3 bases and at J to 2 bases, leaving 7 bases not matched to a gene. The CDR3 is 17 residues long. As DNA, the CDR3 is TGTGCCAGCTCACCCCCCGGGACTAGCGGACTCACAGATACGCAGTATTTT. Translated, it gives CASSPPGTSGLTDTQYF.

This clone was seen more than once but under ten times. V and J are TRBV29-1 and TRBJ2-7; TRBD1 matches at 8 bases. After removal of 6 bases from V and 4 bases from J, the junction contained 11 bases not matched to a gene. CDR3 length equals 14 residues. In germline, CDR1 is SQVTM, CDR2 ANQGSEA. CDR3: CSVGRTGIVYEQYF. CDR3 in DNA: TGCAGCGTCGGACGGACAGGGATAGTTTACGAGCAGTACTTC.

This chain links TRBV4-1 with TRBJ2-3; TRBD2 is a possible D gene (6 bases). V was trimmed by 1 base and J by 4 bases, leaving 9 bases between them. This CDR3 has 14 residues. Germline CDR1 is MGHRA and CDR2 is YSYEKL. The CDR3 reads CASSQALAADTQYF. The CDR3 DNA reads TGCGCCAGCAGCCAAGCACTAGCTGCAGATACGCAGTATTTT.

The chain uses TRBV11-3 and TRBJ2-7; D may be TRBD1 (5 bases). Per the germline V gene, CDR1 is SGHNT and CDR2 is YENEEA. The CDR3 covers 12 residues. Trimming took 5 bases from V and 4 from J, leaving 9 bases between them. This CDR3 is CASSPRDYEQYF. In nucleotides, the CDR3 is TGTGCCAGCAGCCCCAGGGATTACGAGCAGTACTTC.

This chain joins TRBV12-1 and TRBJ2-1; whether TRBD2, the table's D call, matches the DNA was not checked. TRBV12-1 is a pseudogene segment. The CDR3 covers 15 residues. The CDR3 sequence: CASRLSGRTGHEQFF. The CDR3 DNA sequence: TGTGCCAGCAGACTGAGCGGGAGGACGGGCCATGAGCAGTTCTTC.

The chain links TRBV6-5 to TRBJ2-3, with D tentatively TRBD2 (5 bases). Germline assignment: CDR1 MNHEY and CDR2 SVGAGI. Trimming left V 8 bases short and J 0 bases short, with 15 bases between. This CDR3 has 15 amino acids. The CDR3 protein is CASARLPPSTDTQYF. The CDR3 bases are TGTGCCAGCGCCCGACTACCCCCTAGCACAGATACGCAGTATTTT.

The chain carries TRBV6-6 and TRBJ2-3, with D possibly matching TRBD2 (5 bases). The germline V gene encodes CDR1 MNHNY and CDR2 SVGAGI (reference sequence). The CDR3 is made up of 14 amino acids. The V end lost 0 bases, the J end lost 1 base, and 5 bases lay between the germline ends. The CDR3 here is CASSYSRGTDTQYF. The DNA of the CDR3 is TGTGCCAGCAGTTACTCGCGGGGCACAGATACGCAGTATTTT.

Turning to this clone: Other DNA sequences of this sample code for an identical CDR3. V usage is TRBV18 and J usage is TRBJ2-2; TRBD2 is a possible D gene (6 bases). The CDR3 consists of 13 residues. V was trimmed by 3 bases and J by 5 bases, leaving 7 bases between them. From germline, CDR1 is KGHSH and CDR2 LQKENI. The CDR3 DNA reads TGTGCCAGCTCACCGGAGGGGACCGGGGAGCTGTTTTTT. This encodes CASSPEGTGELFF. Filled out from reference TRBV18 and TRBJ2-2, the complete variable domain reads NAGVMQNPRHLVRRRGQEARLRCSPMKGHSHVYWYRQLPEEGLKFMVYLQKENIIDESGMPKERFSAEFPKEGPSILRIQQVVRGDSAAYFCASSPEGTGELFFGEGSRLTVL.

This clone was observed once. The chain has TRBV7-2 and TRBJ2-1; 9 bases match TRBD2. Germline-derived CDR1 and CDR2 are SGHTA and FQGNSA. CDR3 length: 14 residues. J gave up 9 bases and V 3 bases, and 6 bases lay outside the gene matches. For the CDR3, the DNA is TGTGCCAGCAGCTTGATCGGGACTAGCAGTGAGCAGTTCTTC. Its translation is CASSLIGTSSEQFF.

This rearrangement joins TRBV19 to TRBJ1-1; weak D call: TRBD1 (6 bases). This CDR3 has 17 amino acids. Germline CDR1 LNHDA, CDR2 SQIVND (reference sequence). The V and J ends lost 4 bases and 0 bases respectively, with 18 bases between them. CDR3 bases: TGTGCCAGTAGTAGAGACCGGGACAACTTCATGAACACTGAAGCTTTCTTT. Its translation: CASSRDRDNFMNTEAFF.

The chain uses TRBV11-3 and TRBJ2-1, with 10 bases aligning to TRBD2. CDR3 size: 18 residues. The germline gives CDR1 SGHNT, CDR2 YENEEA. V was clipped by 0 bases and J by 0 bases; unmatched bases: 5. CDR3 sequence: CASSLESSGGGSYNEQFF. The CDR3 DNA sequence: TGTGCCAGCAGCTTAGAGTCGAGCGGGGGGGGCTCCTACAATGAGCAGTTCTTC.

This clone was detected only a few times. The genes are TRBV11-2 and TRBJ1-1; D perhaps matches TRBD1 (5 bases). V was shortened by 6 bases and J by 1 base, with 9 bases between the two germline ends. Looked up from germline, CDR1 is SGHAT and CDR2 is FQNNGV. The CDR3 extends over 13 amino acids. The CDR3, as DNA: TGTGCCAGCAGGATGACAGCGAACACTGAAGCTTTCTTT. Residues: CASRMTANTEAFF.

The V and J genes are TRBV19 and TRBJ1-2; D is undetermined. The length of the CDR3 is 16 residues. The germline CDR1 and CDR2 sequences are LNHDA and SQIVND (reference sequence). V was clipped by 4 bases and J by 8 bases, with 23 bases between them. The CDR3 protein is CASSNLPAASLRGYTF. CDR3 coding DNA: TGTGCCAGTAGTAATCTCCCGGCGGCCTCCCTAAGAGGCTACACCTTC.

The chain links TRBV6-1 to TRBJ2-3, with D unclear. Germline V gives CDR1 MNHNS, CDR2 SASEGT. The CDR3 runs 16 residues. Trimming pared 2 bases from V and 7 bases from J, leaving 19 bases between. In DNA, the CDR3 is TGTGCCAGCAGTGAACTTCTGTGGGTCCCCGGGTATACGCAGTATTTT. This gives the protein CASSELLWVPGYTQYF.

The chain employs TRBV12-5 and TRBJ2-4, with TRBD2 identical over 7 bases. The CDR3 has 16 residues. V dropped 8 bases and J dropped 1; count of bases not matched to a gene: 11. Per the germline V gene, CDR1 is LGHNT and CDR2 is FRNRAP. In DNA form, the CDR3 reads TGTGCTAGTTGGGGCGGGGGAGTGTTGGCCAAAAACATTCAGTACTTC. Residues: CASWGGGVLAKNIQYF.

The V gene is TRBV27, the J gene TRBJ2-2; 8 bases align to TRBD1. The CDR3 contains 15 residues. The ends lost 3 bases at V and 4 bases at J; junction bases unmatched: 4. Germline V gives CDR1 MNHEY, CDR2 SMNVEV (reference sequence). The CDR3 loop reads CASSFSGGGTGELFF. CDR3 DNA: TGTGCCAGCAGTTTCTCAGGGGGCGGCACCGGGGAGCTGTTTTTT.